This T cell receptor beta chain is drawn from a study of Ad26.COV2.S vaccination and SARS-CoV-2 variants. Whole-study context: It was the COV1001 Ad26.COV2.S trial arm that included the donor. The authors gave Ad26.COV2.S intramuscularly, either once or twice 56 days apart.

Findings of the study overall: The study found similar non-spike TCR breadth in vaccine and placebo recipients.

Here immunoSEQ multiplex PCR was the method, and the copy in TCRdb shows in-frame clones only, minus some. The repertoire holds about 220,000 clones, with approximately 90% as singletons. This clone was counted a few times. Its antigen is still unknown. As for treatment: approximately 18 received Ad26.COV2.S at low or high dose, single or two shots; about 5 received placebo; per-sample allocation not given. Sampling took place 63 days after the first vaccine or placebo injection. An adult of 18-55 years in Boston served as donor. This CDR3 spans 15 amino acids. J lost 3 bases, V lost 4 bases, and 9 bases had no gene match. Germline V CDR1 and CDR2: MNHEY, SVGEGT.

The receptor's source is a person aged 18-65 years who received the Ad26.COV2.S COVID-19 vaccine or a placebo. This chain uses TRBV6-2 or TRBV6-3 with TRBJ2-7; 7 positions agree with TRBD2. The source material was peripheral blood, sampled in a trial of Ad26.COV2.S vaccine versus placebo. The CDR3 nucleotides read TGTGCCAGCAGTTGGGAGGCTAGCGGTGGCTACGAGCAGTACTTC. Translation: CASSWEASGGYEQYF.